This T cell receptor beta chain was sequenced during a study of siplizumab effects on memory and regulatory T cells. Study-wide results and caveats: Under siplizumab, an average roughly 69% of mappable alloreactive CD4+ clones were Treg-derived, compared with roughly 27% in controls. The alloresponse seemed to draw substantially on naive T cells, which appeared more diverse than memory cells. About 80-97% of proliferating CD4+ or CD8+ clones had no assignable naive or memory phenotype.

Roughly 1.1 x 10^5 TCR templates were measured in each sample. Data came from immunoSEQ multiplex PCR; TCRdb stores just in-frame clones and leaves some out. The table records approximately 100,000 clones, 91% of them present only once. Germline lookup yields CDR1 SGHRS and CDR2 YFSETQ. The V end lost 1 base, the J end lost 1 base, and 11 bases lay between the germline ends. The CDR3 runs 15 residues. Note on this clone: The antigen is unknown.

This receptor was taken from a human donor in good health. Some clones in this sample may be carry-over from other donors' samples. Sequenced input: CD4+ T cells sorted from blood. The chain has TRBV5-1 and TRBJ1-1; D perhaps matches TRBD1 (5 bases). DNA for the CDR3: TGCGCCAGCAGCTTGTCCTCAGGGAGGAACACTGAAGCTTTCTTT. It is translated as CASSLSSGRNTEAFF.